The clone carrying this TCR beta chain appeared a single time. Its target is unknown. Single viable CD3+CD4+CD8-CD45RO+ cells were sorted as the memory CD4+ T cells. This entry belongs to a study of memory CD4+ T cells and cytomegalovirus serostatus. Study as a whole: Donors were healthy Belgian adults, 10 or so CMV seropositive and 20 to 25 seronegative.

Profiling relied on immunoSEQ multiplex PCR, and the TCRdb table lists in-frame clones only, not all of them. The sample yields around 63,000 clones, around three quarters seen once. Notes on the study in general: A US-trained random forest predicted CMV serostatus with median AUC around 0.93.

The receptor was isolated from an adult in good health and CMV-seronegative. Some clones in this sample may be carry-over from other donors' samples. The sequenced material came from memory CD4+ T cells from blood.

CDR3 region: CASTPGPQETQYF. DNA of the CDR3: TGTGCCAGCACCCCCGGGCCTCAAGAGACCCAGTACTTC. This chain joins TRBV7-2 and TRBJ2-5, with D hard to call. V was clipped by 7 bases and J by 2 bases, with 11 bases between them. The V gene's germline CDR1 is SGHTA and CDR2 FQGNSA. The CDR3 has 13 residues.